This is a list of T cell receptor beta chains from one sample in a study of cytomegalovirus exposure and HLA in healthy donors. Produced via immunoSEQ multiplex PCR; TCRdb's table is partial and in-frame only. The data hold about 160,000 clones, with about 73% observed a single time. The source material was PBMCs. Source of these receptors: a woman aged 40 to 50 in good health and CMV-seronegative. Both conserved end residues are part of each CDR3. A D gene is named only where the DNA matches it firmly. Clone size is shown for a subset of rows, as once, few, many or a class of expanded clone.

cdr3_aa cdr3_nt clone_size v_call d_call j_call
CASSPPGLARINEQFF TGTGCCAGCAGCCCGCCGGGACTAGCCAGGATCAATGAGCAGTTCTTC . TRBV9 TRBD2 TRBJ2-1
CSVSGLAGFTDTQYF TGCAGCGTATCGGGACTAGCGGGTTTCACAGATACGCAGTATTTT . TRBV29-1 TRBD2 TRBJ2-3
CASRLGLAGGPPQFF TGTGCAAGTCGCTTAGGGCTAGCGGGGGGCCCTCCTCAGTTCTTC few TRBV12-2 . TRBJ2-1
CASSLGISSGAGATSNSPLHF TGCGCCAGCAGCTTGGGGATATCCTCAGGGGCGGGAGCTACTAGCAATTCACCCCTCCACTTT once TRBV5-1 . TRBJ1-6
CASGLSGGVNEKLFF TGTGCCAGCGGCCTATCAGGGGGAGTTAATGAAAAACTGTTTTTT . TRBV28 TRBD1 TRBJ1-4
CASSALDYEQYF TGTGCCAGTAGTGCTCTAGACTACGAGCAGTACTTC . TRBV19 . TRBJ2-7
CASSYSTVTAGRELFF TGTGCCAGCAGTTACTCGACAGTAACAGCGGGCCGGGAGCTGTTTTTT . TRBV6-5 . TRBJ2-2
CASSMTGVNTDTQYF TGCGCCAGCAGCATGACAGGGGTGAACACAGATACGCAGTATTTT . TRBV5-1 TRBD1 TRBJ2-3
CASSELPGAYEKLFF TGTGCCAGCAGTGAGCTCCCAGGGGCGTATGAAAAACTGTTTTTT . TRBV2 . TRBJ1-4
CASSRGEASGSNQPQHF TGTGCCAGCTCGCGCGGAGAAGCGTCGGGAAGCAATCAGCCCCAGCATTTT once TRBV18 . TRBJ1-5
CASSVAYSSNQPQHF TGTGCCAGCAGTGTGGCATATTCTAGCAATCAGCCCCAGCATTTT medium-sized TRBV6-1 . TRBJ1-5
CASRRGPLISGNTIYF TGTGCCAGCAGGCGGGGCCCCCTCATATCTGGAAACACCATATATTTT . TRBV2 . TRBJ1-3
CASSVDSTGETQYF TGTGCCAGCAGCGTTGACAGCACGGGAGAGACCCAGTACTTC few TRBV7-8 . TRBJ2-5
CASSPRGQGANQHF TGTGCCAGCAGCCCGAGGGGACAGGGGGCCAACCAGCATTTT . TRBV11-2 TRBD1 TRBJ1-5
CASSFMGLFSGKAYEQYF TGTGCCAGCAGTTTTATGGGTCTCTTCTCGGGTAAGGCCTACGAGCAGTACTTC once TRBV28 . TRBJ2-7
CASSSRGGGTYNEQFF TGTGCCAGCAGCTCCCGGGGTGGCGGGACTTACAATGAGCAGTTCTTC . TRBV7-3 . TRBJ2-1
CASSDGGSNSEAFF TGTGCCAGCAGTGACGGGGGGTCAAACTCCGAAGCTTTCTTT many TRBV6-4 . TRBJ1-1
CASSVWAGGANTGELFF TGTGCCAGCAGCGTATGGGCGGGGGGCGCGAACACCGGGGAGCTGTTTTTT . TRBV9 TRBD2 TRBJ2-2
CAINGGSYNEQFF TGTGCCATCAACGGGGGGTCCTACAATGAGCAGTTCTTC few TRBV10-3 TRBD2 TRBJ2-1
CASARGSAETQYF TGTGCTAGTGCACGAGGGAGCGCAGAGACCCAGTACTTC . TRBV12-5 . TRBJ2-5
CASRGGQGPYEQYF TGTGCCAGCAGGGGGGGTCAGGGCCCCTACGAGCAGTACTTC . TRBV2 . TRBJ2-7
CASSSHRVKTQYF TGTGCCAGTAGTTCTCACAGGGTTAAGACCCAGTACTTC . TRBV19 . TRBJ2-5
CASSVGRVGEQYF TGTGCCAGCAGCGTAGGCAGGGTAGGAGAGCAGTACTTC . TRBV9 . TRBJ2-7
CASSQAGGSTDTQYF TGTGCCAGCAGCCAAGCGGGGGGGAGCACAGATACGCAGTATTTT . TRBV4-2 TRBD2 TRBJ2-3
CASTRLDSTDTQYF TGCGCCAGCACCAGACTCGATAGCACAGATACGCAGTATTTT . TRBV5-1 . TRBJ2-3
CATHRRDGELFF TGTGCCACCCACCGGAGAGACGGGGAGCTGTTTTTT . TRBV28 . TRBJ2-2
CASSQGGQGGDEKLFF TGTGCCAGCAGCCAGGGCGGACAGGGAGGGGATGAAAAACTGTTTTTT . TRBV4-2 TRBD1 TRBJ1-4
CASSAIYLLGTQYF TGTGCCAGCAGTGCTATCTACCTTCTAGGGACCCAGTACTTC . TRBV6-1 . TRBJ2-5
CASSSSGYEQFF TGTGCCAGCAGCTCGTCAGGGTATGAGCAGTTCTTC . TRBV7-9 . TRBJ2-1
CASSLTVNRGDGYTF TGTGCCAGCAGCCTTACGGTTAACAGGGGCGATGGCTACACCTTC once TRBV28 TRBD1 TRBJ1-2
CASSRYGTGGTEAFF TGTGCCAGCAGTCGCTATGGGACAGGGGGCACTGAAGCTTTCTTT few TRBV2 TRBD1 TRBJ1-1
CASSQEWRLKGRSSYNEQFF TGCGCCAGCAGCCAAGAATGGAGGCTAAAGGGCAGGAGCTCCTACAATGAGCAGTTCTTC . TRBV4-1 . TRBJ2-1
CASSYSGGRSVETQYF TGTGCCAGCAGTTACTCCGGGGGGAGGTCCGTGGAGACCCAGTACTTC . TRBV6-5 TRBD2 TRBJ2-5
CASSKVGRRSFF TGTGCCAGCAGCAAAGTGGGCCGGAGGTCGTTCTTC . TRBV21-1 . TRBJ2-1
CASSSLTGRSYNEQFF TGTGCCAGCAGCTCTTTGACAGGTCGTTCTTACAATGAGCAGTTCTTC . TRBV7-6 . TRBJ2-1
CASSSRDRGGEQFF TGTGCCAGCAGCTCCCGGGACAGGGGCGGAGAGCAGTTCTTC . TRBV7-2 TRBD1 TRBJ2-1
CASSIGGTSTDTQYF TGTGCCAGTAGTATCGGGGGTACTAGCACAGATACGCAGTATTTT . TRBV19 . TRBJ2-3
CASSLTGKNTGELFF TGCGCCAGCAGCCTGACAGGGAAGAACACCGGGGAGCTGTTTTTT . TRBV5-1 TRBD1 TRBJ2-2
CASTSGTGSPDTQYF TGCGCCAGCACGTCCGGGACAGGGTCGCCAGATACGCAGTATTTT few TRBV5-1 TRBD1 TRBJ2-3
CASSLRQGHNQPQHF TGTGCCAGCAGCTTAAGGCAGGGGCACAATCAGCCCCAGCATTTT . TRBV7-2 . TRBJ1-5
CASSDSRNQPQHF TGTGCCAGCTCTGACAGCCGAAATCAGCCCCAGCATTTT . TRBV18 . TRBJ1-5
CASSLEALTGGRYF TGTGCCAGCAGCTTAGAGGCCTTAACAGGGGGTCGGTACTTC once TRBV11-1 TRBD1 TRBJ2-7